This T cell receptor beta chain was recorded in a study of vaccination effects on CD4 cells after COVID-19. About the study: Each participant was administered two doses of either the BNT162b2 or the mRNA-1273 vaccine.

Generated by immunoSEQ multiplex PCR, the TCRdb table keeps only in-frame clones and is missing some. The sample gives 65,000 to 90,000 clones, approximately 72% of which show up once; roughly 2.9% is in the top ten. The germline gives CDR1 SQVTM, CDR2 ANQGSEA. V was trimmed by 8 bases and J by 0 bases, leaving 14 bases between them. CDR3 length: 14 residues. This clone came up a few times. Its matching antigen is unknown. Viral peptide pool expansion of antigen-specific CD4+ T cells preceded sequencing in the ViraFEST assay. Having been cultured for less than 13 days, the cells underwent CD4+ T cell isolation. Absence of prior SARS-CoV-2 infection characterized the vaccine recipients, who showed negative nucleocapsid antibodies. Wells of a few million PBMC each were grown with 9.5 to 10 IU/ml IL-2 and around 10 ug/ml peptides.

The sample here was CD4+ T cells from PBMCs cultured with HCoV-NL63 spike peptides, taken before COVID-19 vaccination. The chain uses TRBV29-1 and TRBJ1-5, with D unresolved. The TCR originated in a human donor who received a COVID-19 vaccine. As DNA, the CDR3 is TGCAGCCCCGGATCATTTCCTAGCAATCAGCCCCAGCATTTT. This translates into CSPGSFPSNQPQHF.